This entry lists 20 T cell receptor beta chains sequenced from one sample in a study of graft-versus-host responses after intestinal transplantation. TCRdb's table, derived via immunoSEQ multiplex PCR, lists solely in-frame clones and lacks some. Of about 97,000 clones detected, 80% to 95% appear once; the ten largest clones hold about 15%. The material sequenced was PBMCs, taken about 450 days after intestinal transplant. The receptors derive from a human patient who received an intestinal transplant, so some T cells may come from the graft donor.

This clone was counted only a few times. The rearrangement links TRBV6-6 to TRBJ1-2; D may be TRBD1 (6 bases). Germline CDR1 and CDR2: MNHNY and SVGAGI (reference sequence). Trimming took off 7 bases at V and 4 bases at J, with 13 bases between the two ends. The CDR3 loop spans 13 amino acids. The CDR3 nucleotides read TGTGCCAGCACAGTGCGGGGGCTCTATGGCTACACCTTC. Its protein is CASTVRGLYGYTF.

The gene calls are TRBV15 and TRBJ1-1; possibly TRBD1 for D (5 bases). The CDR3 has 14 amino acids. Trimming left V 4 bases short and J 1 base short, with 10 bases between. Germline V gene lookup returns CDR1 LNHNV and CDR2 YYDKDF (reference sequence). CDR3 DNA sequence: TGTGCCACCAGCACCCGGGACCCGAACACTGAAGCTTTCTTT. Its translation: CATSTRDPNTEAFF.

The genes are TRBV27 and TRBJ2-7; TRBD1 matches at 7 bases. Germline trimming cut 2 bases from V and 1 base from J; bases unmatched to any gene: 2. Germline V CDR1 and CDR2: MNHEY, SMNVEV (reference sequence). This CDR3 is built from 14 residues. CDR3 DNA: TGTGCCAGCAGTTTACAGGGGGTATCCTACGAGCAGTACTTC. The encoded protein is CASSLQGVSYEQYF.

Details on this clone: This specimen includes other DNA sequences encoding the same CDR3. J is TRBJ1-1 and V is TRBV20-1, with D uncertain. Germline V gene data show CDR1 as DFQATT and CDR2 as SNEGSKA (reference sequence). Trimming pared 5 bases from V and 1 base from J, leaving 5 bases between. This CDR3 region has 11 residues. CDR3 coding DNA: TGCAGTGCTTCGAGGAACACTGAAGCTTTCTTT. As protein: CSASRNTEAFF.

The chain combines TRBV27 with TRBJ2-1; the match to TRBD2 covers 12 bases. CDR1 and CDR2 (germline): MNHEY, SMNVEV (reference sequence). The CDR3 consists of 15 residues. Trimming took 5 bases from V and 7 from J; bases not matched to a gene: 6. The CDR3 reads CASSLLAGGWNEQFF. The CDR3 DNA follows: TGTGCCAGCAGTCTCCTAGCGGGGGGGTGGAATGAGCAGTTCTTC.

This chain joins TRBV18 and TRBJ2-7; D uncertain. Germline V gene data show CDR1 as KGHSH and CDR2 as LQKENI. Trimming shortened V by 3 bases and J by 2 bases, and 11 bases separated the two germline ends. The CDR3 spans 14 residues. CDR3 DNA sequence: TGTGCCAGCTCACCTCAGAACCCTACCTACGAGCAGTACTTC. Residues: CASSPQNPTYEQYF.

The sample holds one count of this clone. The genes are TRBV28 and TRBJ2-3; D call uncertain. Per the germline V gene, CDR1 is MDHEN and CDR2 is SYDVKM. The CDR3 contains 15 residues. Trimming removed 3 bases from V and 2 bases from J, with 12 bases in between. The CDR3 DNA reads as TGTGCCAGCAGTTTGTTTCAAAGTTTCACAGATACGCAGTATTTT. Amino acid sequence: CASSLFQSFTDTQYF.

This rearrangement joins TRBV5-6 to TRBJ1-2; D is unclear. This CDR3 is built from 13 residues. V shed 2 bases and J shed 0 bases, with 5 bases lying between them. Looked up from germline, CDR1 is SGHDT and CDR2 is YYEEEE. The CDR3 sequence: CASSFRANYGYTF. Written as DNA, the CDR3 is TGTGCCAGCAGCTTCCGGGCTAACTATGGCTACACCTTC.

The chain uses TRBV5-6 and TRBJ2-4; TRBD1 aligns across 8 bases. Trimming at V came to 4 bases and at J to 3 bases, leaving 3 bases not matched to a gene. This CDR3 spans 14 amino acids. The germline gives CDR1 SGHDT, CDR2 YYEEEE. For the CDR3, the DNA is TGTGCCAGCAGCCGGACAGGGAGCAAAAACATTCAGTACTTC. It codes for CASSRTGSKNIQYF.

J is TRBJ1-4 and V is TRBV4-1, with D hard to call. From germline, CDR1 is MGHRA and CDR2 YSYEKL. CDR3 size: 15 residues. V lost 1 base, J lost 4 bases, and 10 bases lay in between. CDR3 region: CASSQGGTLNEKLFF. For the CDR3, the DNA is TGCGCCAGCAGCCAAGGCGGTACCCTTAATGAAAAACTGTTTTTT.

V and J are TRBV7-9 and TRBJ1-5; a possible D gene is TRBD1 (6 bases). Trimming took off 4 bases at V and 1 base at J, with 14 bases between the two ends. The CDR3 has 16 amino acids. Germline V gene data show CDR1 as SEHNR and CDR2 as FQNEAQ (reference sequence). CDR3 bases: TGTGCCAGCAGCTCGTCAGGGGTCTGGAGCAATCAGCCCCAGCATTTT. This codes for CASSSSGVWSNQPQHF.

V gene TRBV19 combines with J gene TRBJ1-4; TRBD1 might be the D (6 bases). The length of the CDR3 is 14 residues. V dropped 6 bases and J dropped 8 bases, with 16 bases sitting between them. Germline CDR1 LNHDA, CDR2 SQIVND (reference sequence). The CDR3 sequence is CASSIGGRGEKLFF. The CDR3, as DNA: TGTGCCAGTAGCATCGGGGGGCGTGGGGAAAAACTGTTTTTT.

This chain joins TRBV29-1 and TRBJ1-1; possible D gene TRBD1, 5 bases. CDR3 length equals 13 residues. Germline loops: CDR1 SQVTM, CDR2 ANQGSEA. V dropped 4 bases and J dropped 1 base, with 10 bases sitting between them. The CDR3 loop reads CSVVGGTNTEAFF. DNA for the CDR3: TGCAGCGTTGTGGGGGGAACGAACACTGAAGCTTTCTTT.

CDR3 in amino acids: CASRDRDRDGQPQHF. CDR3 bases: TGTGCCAGCAGGGACCGGGACAGGGATGGTCAGCCCCAGCATTTT. The V call is TRBV6-1, the J call TRBJ1-5; 9 positions agree with TRBD1. Germline loops: CDR1 MNHNS, CDR2 SASEGT. V lost 6 bases to trimming and J lost 6 bases; unmatched junction nucleotides: 9. This CDR3 is built from 15 residues.

The chain links TRBV15 to TRBJ1-2; the D gene is possibly TRBD1 (5 bases). CDR3 length equals 14 residues. CDR1 and CDR2 from the germline V gene are LNHNV and YYDKDF (reference sequence). The V end was cut by 0 bases, the J end by 7 bases, with 12 bases between. Here the CDR3 DNA reads TGTGCCACCAGCAGAGATCGGGGGGGTCTTGGCTACACCTTC. Its protein product is CATSRDRGGLGYTF.

The gene calls are TRBV14 and TRBJ1-1; 9 nucleotides align to TRBD1. The V and J ends lost 5 bases and 6 bases, in that order; junction bases with no gene match: 10. The CDR3 sequence is 15 residues long. CDR1 and CDR2 from the germline V gene are SGHDN and FVKESK. CDR3 sequence (DNA): TGTGCCAGCAGCTCCAACAGGGGGCATGTCGCTGAAGCTTTCTTT. Its protein is CASSSNRGHVAEAFF.

The V gene is TRBV7-3, the J gene TRBJ2-2; D gene unclear. The CDR3 length is 16 residues. Germline CDR1 is SGHTA and CDR2 is FQGTGA. The V end lost 5 bases, the J end lost 2 bases, and 15 bases lay between the germline ends. CDR3: CASSPPAGPNTGELFF. CDR3 sequence (DNA): TGTGCCAGCAGCCCCCCGGCCGGGCCCAACACCGGGGAGCTGTTTTTT. The whole variable domain, filled in from reference TRBV7-3 and TRBJ2-2, reads GAGVSQTPSNKVTEKGKYVELRCDPISGHTALYWYRQSLGQGPEFLIYFQGTGAADDSGLPNDRFFAVRPEGSVSTLKIQRTERGDSAVYLCASSPPAGPNTGELFFGEGSRLTVL.

The chain combines TRBV7-9 with TRBJ1-1; 7 bases fit TRBD1. CDR3 length: 12 residues. The germline V gene has CDR1 SEHNR and CDR2 FQNEAQ (reference sequence). V lost 5 bases and J lost 10; bases outside the gene matches: 7. CDR3 residues: CASSVTGNGAFF. Written as DNA, the CDR3 is TGTGCCAGCAGCGTGACAGGGAACGGAGCTTTCTTT.

The CDR3 is CASSLEVSYGYTF. CDR3 sequence (DNA): TGTGCCAGCAGCTTAGAGGTCAGCTATGGCTACACCTTC. The genes are TRBV7-8 and TRBJ1-2; no firm D call. The CDR3 has 13 amino acids. Trimming stripped 1 base from V and 4 bases from J, with 7 bases between. In germline, CDR1 is SGHVS, CDR2 FQNEAQ.

This clone occurred a few times. In the same sample, other DNA sequences code for this CDR3. This chain links TRBV19 with TRBJ1-1; possible D gene TRBD1, 6 bases. CDR1 LNHDA and CDR2 SQIVND come from the germline V gene (reference sequence). V lost 3 bases, J lost 4 bases, and 9 bases lay in between. The CDR3 length is 13 residues. CDR3 nucleotide sequence: TGTGCCAGTAGTATCCAGGGGAGCACTGAAGCTTTCTTT. Its protein is CASSIQGSTEAFF.